The following is a TCR beta chain sequence with its context. Its matching antigen is unknown. This entry comes from a study of T cells in Graves' hyperthyroidism and ophthalmopathy. Study-wide findings and caveats: Most expanded thyroid clonotypes above 0.001 recurred in blood.

Diagnosis of hyperthyroidism was new in patients aged 18 to 65, and its duration was under 2 months. TCR beta CDR3 sequences were amplified from RNA transcripts. In the first-round RT-PCR of the TCR CDR3, the HTBI primer set was used. TCRdb re-called the multiplex PCR reads through MiXCR, storing one row per CDR3 protein. The sample includes about 580,000 distinct CDR3 sequences, around 42% seen only once; the top ten take roughly 7.7%. The clonotype was recovered from a young woman with Graves' hyperthyroidism. The source material was peripheral blood or thyroid tissue (not recorded which).

In DNA form, the CDR3 reads TGTGCCAGCAGCCAAGCGTCGGGTTCCGGGGAGCTGTTTTTT. Translation gives CASSQASGSGELFF. This chain joins TRBV4-2 and TRBJ2-2; D call uncertain. V was pared by 1 base and J by 6 bases, with 9 bases between. The germline gives CDR1 LGHNA, CDR2 YNFKEQ. There are 14 residues in the CDR3.